The clone carrying this T cell receptor beta chain was counted many times. Antigen unknown. This sample was included in a study of T cell repertoires in cytomegalovirus infection. Study background: A matching HLA type, together with CMV infection, was signaled by public TCR beta signatures. The study's findings and limits: The ex vivo response showed dominance by HLA-C-restricted CMV-specific TCR beta clonotypes. People with CMV and the relevant HLA were identified by cumulative public TCR beta family frequency.

MiXCR, run by TCRdb on the reads, gives a single entry per CDR3 protein. Of roughly 630,000 distinct CDR3 sequences listed, roughly 26% are singletons. The CDR3 is made up of 13 amino acids. The V segment lost 2 bases and the J segment 7 bases; nucleotides outside the gene matches: 1. CDR1 is SGHTA, CDR2 FQGNSA, per germline. The chain uses TRBV7-2 and TRBJ1-4; the match to TRBD1 covers 7 bases. This clonotype originated in a human donor in good health (CMV status not recorded). Some clones in this sample may be carry-over from other donors' samples. Sequencing was performed on CD8+ T cells from PBMCs. This CDR3 is CASSLNRGEKLFF. CDR3 DNA: TGTGCCAGCAGCTTAAACAGGGGTGAAAAACTGTTTTTT.